The 26 T cell receptor beta chains below come from one sample, sequenced in a study of neoadjuvant anti-PD-1 for oral cavity cancer. Only in-frame clones appear in the TCRdb table, and some are missing; sequencing was by immunoSEQ multiplex PCR. In the table there are tens of thousands of clones, less than 35% of which are singletons. Noted time point: after neoadjuvant nivolumab, at surgical resection. Sequenced material: tumor tissue, taken after nivolumab (anti-PD-1) treatment. The receptor set was obtained from a person aged 35 to 85 with oral cavity squamous cell carcinoma.

The genes are TRBV4-1 and TRBJ2-7; the D is unclear. CDR3 length: 15 amino acids. Germline values: CDR1 MGHRA, CDR2 YSYEKL. V was pared by 1 base and J by 2 bases, with 12 bases between. The CDR3 here is CASSQGNSPTYEQYF. In DNA, the CDR3 is TGCGCCAGCAGCCAAGGTAACAGCCCAACCTACGAGCAGTACTTC.

The genes are TRBV4-1 and TRBJ2-7; 12 bases line up with TRBD1. CDR1 is MGHRA and CDR2 is YSYEKL in the germline V gene. Trimming cost V 1 base and J 5 bases; bases outside gene matches: 3. This CDR3 spans 15 amino acids. The chain's CDR3 is CASSQGDRGLDEQYF. In nucleotides, the CDR3 is TGCGCCAGCAGCCAAGGGGACAGGGGGCTCGACGAGCAGTACTTC.

The rearrangement links TRBV9 to TRBJ2-3; TRBD1 agrees at 8 bases. The V and J ends lost 3 bases and 4 bases, in that order; junction bases with no gene match: 4. From germline, CDR1 is SGDLS and CDR2 YYNGEE. The CDR3 covers 14 residues. This CDR3 reads CASSAGQGPDTQYF. The CDR3 bases are TGTGCCAGCAGCGCCGGACAGGGCCCAGATACGCAGTATTTT.

The chain links TRBV27 to TRBJ2-6; 7 bases are a match to TRBD2. Germline values: CDR1 MNHEY, CDR2 SMNVEV (reference sequence). Trimming at V came to 6 bases and at J to 4 bases, leaving 6 bases not matched to a gene. CDR3 size: 15 residues. This CDR3 reads CASRPSGGGANVLTF. The CDR3 nucleotides are TGTGCCAGCAGGCCCTCGGGAGGAGGGGCCAACGTCCTGACTTTC.

This clone ranks as medium-sized. V usage is TRBV27 and J usage is TRBJ2-7; maybe TRBD2 (6 bases). The germline V and J ends were trimmed by 5 bases and 2 bases, with 16 bases remaining between them. The length of the CDR3 is 15 residues. Germline values: CDR1 MNHEY, CDR2 SMNVEV (reference sequence). Here the CDR3 DNA reads TGTGCCAGCAGTGCCATAGCAGGGACTCCCTACGAGCAGTACTTC. It specifies CASSAIAGTPYEQYF.

The chain employs TRBV5-1 and TRBJ1-1; no reliable D call. Per germline, CDR1 SGHRS and CDR2 YFSETQ. The V and J ends lost 4 bases and 1 base respectively, with 8 bases between them. This CDR3 comprises 13 residues. For the CDR3, the DNA is TGCGCCAGCAGCCGGACGGAGAACACTGAAGCTTTCTTT. Its translation is CASSRTENTEAFF.

The chain is built from TRBV12-5 and TRBJ2-4; D gene ambiguous. Trimming left V 3 bases short and J 5 bases short, with 11 bases between. Per germline, CDR1 LGHNT and CDR2 FRNRAP. The CDR3 loop spans 14 amino acids. CDR3: CASGFWGRENIQYF. For the CDR3, the DNA is TGTGCTAGTGGTTTTTGGGGAAGGGAAAACATTCAGTACTTC.

CDR3 bases: TGTGCCAGCAGTTTCGGGGCCATCTACGAGCAGTACTTC. Its translation: CASSFGAIYEQYF. This chain connects TRBV27 to TRBJ2-7; either TRBD1 or TRBD2 may supply D (5 bases each). The V end lost 3 bases, the J end lost 3 bases, and 9 bases lay between the germline ends. This CDR3 is 13 amino acids long. The germline CDR1 and CDR2 sequences are MNHEY and SMNVEV (reference sequence).

This clone was observed a few times. The chain employs TRBV7-3 and TRBJ2-1; 15 bases match TRBD2. The CDR3 runs to 16 residues. After removal of 5 bases from V and 7 bases from J, the junction contained 6 bases not matched to a gene. CDR1 is SGHTA, CDR2 FQGTGA, per germline. The CDR3 here is CASSLWTSGRENEQFF. The DNA for the CDR3 is TGTGCCAGCAGCCTCTGGACTAGCGGGAGGGAAAATGAGCAGTTCTTC.

In this sample, this clone turned up a few times. The rearrangement joins TRBV11-3 to TRBJ1-1; no clear D gene. Trimming stripped 5 bases from V and 2 bases from J, with 9 bases between. The CDR3 spans 13 residues. CDR1 is SGHNT, CDR2 YENEEA, per germline. CDR3 loop: CASSPRPNTEAFF. The DNA for the CDR3 is TGTGCCAGCAGCCCCCGGCCTAACACTGAAGCTTTCTTT.

This clone was seen a few times. The chain uses TRBV28 and TRBJ2-7; 11 bases align to TRBD1. The trim removed 2 bases at V and 4 bases at J, leaving 1 base unmatched. CDR3 length: 14 residues. Germline CDR1 reads MDHEN; CDR2 reads SYDVKM. CDR3 sequence reads: CASSLGDRGYEQYF. The CDR3 nucleotides are TGTGCCAGCAGTTTAGGGGACAGGGGGTACGAGCAGTACTTC.

This clone occurred a few times. The chain carries TRBV18 and TRBJ2-1, with 9 bases aligning to TRBD1. Trimming at V came to 3 bases and at J to 5 bases, leaving 5 bases not matched to a gene. The germline V gene has CDR1 KGHSH and CDR2 LQKENI. The length of the CDR3 is 15 residues. The CDR3 sequence is CASSPLQGANNEQFF. The CDR3 nucleotides read TGTGCCAGCTCACCGCTACAGGGGGCGAACAATGAGCAGTTCTTC.

Only one count was recorded for this clone. This chain links TRBV7-9 with TRBJ2-2; D gene unclear. This CDR3 spans 14 amino acids. The V gene lost 5 bases and the J gene lost 1 base, with 8 bases spanning the gap. Germline CDR1 reads SEHNR; CDR2 reads FQNEAQ (reference sequence). CDR3 coding DNA: TGTGCCAGCAGCCAAGTAATGAACACCGGGGAGCTGTTTTTT. This translates into CASSQVMNTGELFF. Full variable domain (rest looked up from reference TRBV7-9 and TRBJ2-2): DTGVSQNPRHKITKRGQNVTFRCDPISEHNRLYWYRQTLGQGPEFLTYFQNEAQLEKSRLLSDRFSAERPKGSFSTLEIQRTEQGDSAMYLCASSQVMNTGELFFGEGSRLTVL.

The sample holds a few counts of this clone. V gene TRBV6-6 combines with J gene TRBJ1-2; D call uncertain. The germline gives CDR1 MNHNY, CDR2 SVGAGI (reference sequence). Trimming took 2 bases from V and 8 from J, leaving 9 bases between them. The CDR3 is made up of 12 amino acids. The CDR3 region is CASSYLGKGYTF. For the CDR3, the DNA is TGTGCCAGCAGTTACCTGGGGAAAGGCTACACCTTC.

Only a few counts were recorded for this clone. The chain carries TRBV6-1 and TRBJ1-2; possible D gene TRBD1, 6 bases. Trimming shortened V by 1 base and J by 8 bases, and 11 bases separated the two germline ends. Germline CDR1 MNHNS, CDR2 SASEGT. The CDR3 runs to 13 residues. The DNA of the CDR3 is TGTGCCAGCAGTGAAGGGGGGCTGTCCGGCTACACCTTC. It specifies CASSEGGLSGYTF.

In this sample, this clone turned up a few times. The chain uses TRBV9 and TRBJ2-7, with 11 bases identical to TRBD2. CDR1 and CDR2 (germline): SGDLS, YYNGEE. V dropped 3 bases and J dropped 3; count of bases not matched to a gene: 2. This CDR3 is 14 amino acids long. The CDR3 DNA reads TGTGCCAGCAGCGCCCTAGCGGGAGGCTACGAGCAGTACTTC. It translates to CASSALAGGYEQYF.

In its sample, this clone was seen a few times. The rearrangement joins TRBV9 to TRBJ2-1; 7 bases align to TRBD2. The CDR3 has 13 amino acids. V lost 1 base and J lost 7; bases outside the gene matches: 2. Looked up from germline, CDR1 is SGDLS and CDR2 is YYNGEE. The CDR3: CASSVRGGNEQFF. CDR3 DNA sequence: TGTGCCAGCAGCGTACGCGGGGGAAATGAGCAGTTCTTC.

The V and J genes are TRBV5-6 and TRBJ1-3; D unresolved. Germline V gene sequence: CDR1 SGHDT, CDR2 YYEEEE. V lost 0 bases and J lost 3, with 16 bases in between. The CDR3 consists of 17 residues. CDR3 sequence (DNA): TGTGCCAGCAGCTTGGGCTTTATGCTAGGGAATGGAAACACCATATATTTT. It yields the protein CASSLGFMLGNGNTIYF.

This clone was seen only a few times. This chain joins TRBV7-9 and TRBJ2-7; the D call may be TRBD1 or TRBD2 (5 bases each). Germline CDR1 and CDR2: SEHNR and FQNEAQ (reference sequence). The CDR3 has 13 residues. Trimming cost V 5 bases and J 2 bases, with 10 bases left between them. CDR3 DNA: TGTGCCAGCAGCCCTAAGGGACCCTACGAGCAGTACTTC. It translates to CASSPKGPYEQYF.

The chain links TRBV30 to TRBJ2-5; D call uncertain. Trimming took 0 bases from V and 2 from J, leaving 13 bases between them. Germline V gives CDR1 GTSNPN, CDR2 SVGIG (reference sequence). The CDR3 contains 15 residues. The CDR3 sequence: CAWSVHTGSQETQYF. In DNA form, the CDR3 reads TGTGCCTGGAGTGTACATACTGGCAGTCAAGAGACCCAGTACTTC.

The sample holds a few counts of this clone. V usage is TRBV25-1 and J usage is TRBJ2-7; perhaps TRBD1 as D (6 bases). V lost 3 bases, J lost 9 bases, and 15 bases lay in between. The CDR3 has 13 residues. CDR1 MGHDK and CDR2 SYGVNS come from the germline V gene. The CDR3, as DNA: TGTGCCAGCAGTGACTTCCGACAGGCCATGCAGTACTTC. Translation gives CASSDFRQAMQYF.

This clone turned up a few times. The gene calls are TRBV25-1 and TRBJ1-5, with a tentative D call TRBD1 (6 bases). CDR1 and CDR2 (germline): MGHDK, SYGVNS. CDR3 length equals 13 residues. The V gene lost 5 bases and the J gene lost 6 bases, with 11 bases spanning the gap. The CDR3: CASSKQTGQPQHF. The CDR3 bases are TGTGCCAGCAGTAAACAGACAGGTCAGCCCCAGCATTTT.

The chain employs TRBV27 and TRBJ1-5; possible D gene TRBD1, 6 bases. There are 13 residues in the CDR3. V was pared by 4 bases and J by 7 bases, with 11 bases between. Germline CDR1 MNHEY, CDR2 SMNVEV (reference sequence). This CDR3 reads CASSSQGRQPQHF. For the CDR3, the DNA is TGTGCCAGCAGTTCACAGGGTCGGCAGCCCCAGCATTTT.

The chain combines TRBV10-3 with TRBJ2-5, with TRBD2 identical over 11 bases. The length of the CDR3 is 15 residues. Per the germline V gene, CDR1 is ENHRY and CDR2 is SYGVKD. With V trimmed by 5 bases and J by 1 base, 3 bases remained unmatched. The CDR3 nucleotides are TGTGCCATCAGTAGACTAGCGGGGCTCCAAGAGACCCAGTACTTC. Residues: CAISRLAGLQETQYF.

The chain carries TRBV25-1 and TRBJ2-7; maybe TRBD2 (6 bases). The germline gives CDR1 MGHDK, CDR2 SYGVNS. V lost 4 bases and J 1 base, leaving 14 bases between the germline ends. The length of the CDR3 is 15 residues. The CDR3 DNA reads TGTGCCAGCAGTGGCCGGGACTGGGGTTCCTACGAGCAGTACTTC. The encoded protein is CASSGRDWGSYEQYF.

In this sample, this clone is medium-sized. This rearrangement joins TRBV6-1 to TRBJ2-7; perhaps TRBD1 as D (5 bases). The CDR3 is 13 residues long. Germline lookup yields CDR1 MNHNS and CDR2 SASEGT. V lost 5 bases, J lost 3 bases, and 11 bases lay in between. CDR3 nucleotides: TGTGCCAGCAGTTCCGACAGAAACTACGAGCAGTACTTC. It encodes CASSSDRNYEQYF.